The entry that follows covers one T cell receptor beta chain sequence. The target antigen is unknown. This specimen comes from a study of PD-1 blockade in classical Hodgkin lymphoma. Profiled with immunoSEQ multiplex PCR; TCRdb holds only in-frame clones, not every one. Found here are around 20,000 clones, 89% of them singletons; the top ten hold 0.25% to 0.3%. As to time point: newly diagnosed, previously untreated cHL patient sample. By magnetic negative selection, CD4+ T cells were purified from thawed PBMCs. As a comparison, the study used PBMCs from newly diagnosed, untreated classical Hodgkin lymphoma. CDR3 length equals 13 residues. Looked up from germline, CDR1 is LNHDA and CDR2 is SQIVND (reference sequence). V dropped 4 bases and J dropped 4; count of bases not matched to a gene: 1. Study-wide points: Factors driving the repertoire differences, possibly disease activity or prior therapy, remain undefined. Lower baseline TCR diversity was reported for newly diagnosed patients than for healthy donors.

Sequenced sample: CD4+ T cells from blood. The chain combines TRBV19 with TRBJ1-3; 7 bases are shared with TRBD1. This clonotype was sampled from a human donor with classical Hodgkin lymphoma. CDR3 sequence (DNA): TGTGCCAGTAGTAGGGGACAGGGAAACACCATATATTTT. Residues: CASSRGQGNTIYF.